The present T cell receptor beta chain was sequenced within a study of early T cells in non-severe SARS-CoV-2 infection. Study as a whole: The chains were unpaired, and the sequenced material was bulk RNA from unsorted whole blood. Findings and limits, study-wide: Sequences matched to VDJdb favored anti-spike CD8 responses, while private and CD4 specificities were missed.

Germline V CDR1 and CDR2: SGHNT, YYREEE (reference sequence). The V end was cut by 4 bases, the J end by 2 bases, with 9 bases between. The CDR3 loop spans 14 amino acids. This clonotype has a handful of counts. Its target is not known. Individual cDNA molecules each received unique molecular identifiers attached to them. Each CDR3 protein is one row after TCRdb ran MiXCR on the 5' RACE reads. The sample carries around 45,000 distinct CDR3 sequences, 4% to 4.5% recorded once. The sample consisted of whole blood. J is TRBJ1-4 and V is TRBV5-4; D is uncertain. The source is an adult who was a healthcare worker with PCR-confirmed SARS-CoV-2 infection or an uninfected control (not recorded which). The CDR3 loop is CASSIFGTNEKLFF. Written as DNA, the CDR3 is TGTGCCAGCAGCATCTTTGGGACTAATGAAAAACTGTTTTTT.